The T cell receptor (beta chain) described here comes from a study of regulatory T cells (dated by TCRdb to 2016 to 2019). In the study overall: Between CD3G-deficient patients and healthy controls, the study compared T-cell receptor beta repertoires in sorted regulatory T cells, conventional CD4+ T cells and CD8+ T cells.

Of note for this clone: No antigen is known for it. No much larger clonotype is one base removed from it; base qualities were not supplied.

The multiplex PCR relied on 52 forward TRBV primers and 13 reverse TRBJ primers, and amplification bias was corrected through assay-based and computational methods. Rearranged TRB loci were amplified from genomic DNA by multiplex PCR within the immunoSEQ assay. TRB amplicons were sequenced on an Illumina HiSeq platform. The original pipeline was this. Raw sequences were error-filtered and aligned to reference gene sequences by custom algorithms and were subsequently analyzed with the immunoSEQ online tools. Productive and nonproductive TRB rearrangement frequencies were evaluated among both unique and total sequences. The likelihood of self-reactivity was estimated by examining two features, hydrophobicity and amino acid composition, of TRB CDR3 positions 6 and 7. Group comparisons used t tests, Mann-Whitney tests or two-way ANOVA run in Prism software. TCRdb holds this immuneACCESS table with in-frame rearrangements only. Some clones are missing; in checked studies, unresolved V genes explain under half, and the rest has no known cause. D and trimming come from the DNA, and the V and J calls and clone size come from that table. The sample table holds some 15,000 clones, of which about 79% were seen once. Around 8.6% of the sample is in the top ten clones.

Evidence of autoimmunity was found in all CD3G-deficient patients, and more severe autoimmunity was observed in two of the patients. Patients ranged from 2 to 39 years of age at testing and had reduced naive and increased memory CD4+ and CD8+ T-cell proportions. CD4+ cells were FACS-sorted into CD25-high CD127-low regulatory T cells and CD25-low CD127-high conventional CD4+ T cells. About six individuals with CD3G deficiency were included in the patient group. An international network of physicians across the United States, Europe and Asia provided the patient samples and clinical data. Peripheral blood mononuclear cells were isolated by Ficoll density separation. CDR1 and CDR2 are drawn from the germline V gene: SGHRS, YFSETQ. Trimming removed 1 base from V and 7 bases from J; the gene matches leave 9 bases unexplained. There are 16 amino acids in the CDR3, from cysteine to phenylalanine inclusive. Only the CDR3 portion is preserved as DNA: 48 bases, with reading frame beginning at the first base.

What the study reported, not specific to this receptor: Patient repertoires showed restricted unique TRB V-J pairs and skewed V and J gene usage, most marked in regulatory T cells. Hydrophobic residues at CDR3 positions 6 and 7 were enriched in conventional CD4+ T cells from CD3G-deficient patients, which suggests more self-reactive specificities.

The clonotype comes from a person aged 25 to 39 with CD3G deficiency. The source material was conventional CD4+ T cells sorted from blood. The V and J genes are TRBV5-1 and TRBJ2-1; TRBD2 lines up with 9 middle nucleotides. The DNA is TGCGCCAGCAGCTTGTACTTGTCTAGCGGGACTAATGAGCAGTTCTTC. It translates to CASSLYLSSGTNEQFF.